The 15 T cell receptor beta chains below come from one sample, sequenced in a study of T cell responses to AZD1222 COVID-19 vaccine. Clones were read by immunoSEQ multiplex PCR, and TCRdb kept only the in-frame ones, dropping some. The data contain around 110,000 clones, about 88% of them singletons. The starting material was peripheral blood, obtained on day 0 of AZD1222 vaccination. These receptors originate from an adult in good health.

Here the CDR3 DNA reads TGTGCCAGCAGTTACTCAGGGGTGGCTAATGAAAAACTGTTTTTT. This encodes CASSYSGVANEKLFF. The rearrangement links TRBV6-5 to TRBJ1-4, with a possible D match to TRBD1 (5 bases). With 0 bases removed from V and 3 bases from J, the gap between germline ends came to 8 bases. CDR1 is MNHEY, CDR2 SVGAGI, per germline. The length of the CDR3 is 15 residues.

Written as DNA, the CDR3 is TGTGCCAGCAATAGGGGCAGTTTTTATAATTCACCCCTCCACTTT. It codes for CASNRGSFYNSPLHF. The rearrangement joins TRBV28 to TRBJ1-6, with D perhaps matching TRBD1 (5 bases). V was cut by 7 bases and J by 4 bases, with 14 bases left in between. The CDR3 is 15 amino acids. Germline V gene sequence: CDR1 MDHEN, CDR2 SYDVKM.

The chain has TRBV14 and TRBJ2-3, with D possibly being TRBD1 or TRBD2 (5 bases each). V dropped 4 bases and J dropped 2 bases, with 16 bases sitting between them. The CDR3 loop spans 16 amino acids. Germline V gives CDR1 SGHDN, CDR2 FVKESK. In nucleotides, the CDR3 is TGTGCCAGCAGCCCCCAAGGGTGGGGGAACACAGATACGCAGTATTTT. Its protein is CASSPQGWGNTDTQYF.

The genes are TRBV9 and TRBJ1-5, with D possibly being TRBD1 (6 bases). The germline V and J ends were trimmed by 4 bases and 7 bases, with 12 bases remaining between them. Germline loops: CDR1 SGDLS, CDR2 YYNGEE. The CDR3 has 13 residues. The CDR3 loop is CASSIRGGQPQHF. CDR3 DNA sequence: TGTGCCAGCAGCATACGAGGGGGACAGCCCCAGCATTTT.

The V call is TRBV2, the J call TRBJ1-1; 10 nucleotides match TRBD1. The junction had 9 bases not matched to a gene; V was cut back by 6 bases and J by 5 bases. The CDR3 totals 15 residues. Germline-derived CDR1 and CDR2 are SNHLY and FYNNEI. CDR3 DNA: TGTGCCAGCAGCGACTGGGACAGGGGTGAGACTGAAGCTTTCTTT. Translated: CASSDWDRGETEAFF. The full variable domain, in which reference TRBV2 and TRBJ1-1 provide the parts outside the CDR3, is EPEVTQTPSHQVTQMGQEVILRCVPISNHLYFYWYRQILGQKVEFLVSFYNNEISEKSEIFDDQFSVERPDGSNFTLKIRSTKLEDSAMYFCASSDWDRGETEAFFGQGTRLTVV.

In this sample, this clone turned up once. V and J are TRBV3-1 (or the pseudogene TRBV3-2) and TRBJ2-7, with D perhaps assigned TRBD1 or TRBD2 (5 bases each). The CDR3 sequence is 14 residues long. V gave up 5 bases and J gave up 5 bases, with 16 bases separating them. Germline V gene sequence: CDR1 LGHDT, CDR2 YNNKEL (reference sequence). Here the CDR3 DNA reads TGTGCCAGCAGCAAACGGGGCTGGGACCACGAGCAGTACTTC. Its protein is CASSKRGWDHEQYF.

This rearrangement joins TRBV28 to TRBJ1-2, with TRBD1 identical over 8 bases. V trimming: 5 bases; J trimming: 6 bases; junction bases outside the gene matches: 8. Germline CDR1 MDHEN, CDR2 SYDVKM. This CDR3 has 14 amino acids. The chain's CDR3 is CASSLTDRGHGYTF. The CDR3 nucleotides are TGTGCCAGCAGTCTTACCGACAGGGGCCATGGCTACACCTTC.

For the CDR3, the DNA is TGTGCCAGCAAAGAGGGTGGAGAGACCCAGTACTTC. Protein product: CASKEGGETQYF. The chain recombines TRBV6-5 with TRBJ2-5, with D perhaps TRBD2 (5 bases). The length of the CDR3 is 12 residues. The germline V gene encodes CDR1 MNHEY and CDR2 SVGAGI. V was pared by 7 bases and J by 4 bases, with 10 bases between.

V is TRBV4-1 and J is TRBJ1-5, with D possibly matching TRBD1 (6 bases). The CDR3 totals 14 residues. V was pared by 2 bases and J by 3 bases, with 8 bases between. Germline CDR1 is MGHRA and CDR2 is YSYEKL. The CDR3 nucleotides read TGCGCCAGCAGCCAAAGGACAGTCAATCAGCCCCAGCATTTT. It yields the protein CASSQRTVNQPQHF.

V gene TRBV6-5 combines with J gene TRBJ1-6, with TRBD1 identical over 9 bases. Germline CDR1 reads MNHEY; CDR2 reads SVGAGI. The CDR3 consists of 13 residues. The V segment lost 10 bases and the J segment 7 bases; nucleotides outside the gene matches: 5. The CDR3 loop reads CATGGQGNSPLHF. The CDR3 DNA reads TGTGCCACCGGAGGACAGGGGAATTCACCCCTCCACTTT.

The V call is TRBV7-8, the J call TRBJ1-5; D gene ambiguous. Trimming removed 1 base from V and 0 bases from J, with 4 bases in between. The length of the CDR3 is 14 residues. The germline CDR1 and CDR2 sequences are SGHVS and FQNEAQ. The CDR3 sequence is CASSLVTSNQPQHF. As DNA, the CDR3 is TGTGCCAGCAGCTTAGTAACTAGCAATCAGCCCCAGCATTTT. Full variable domain (remainder filled in from reference TRBV7-8 and TRBJ1-5): GAGVSQSPRYKVAKRGQDVALRCDPISGHVSLFWYQQALGQGPEFLTYFQNEAQLDKSGLPSDRFFAERPEGSVSTLKIQRTQQEDSAVYLCASSLVTSNQPQHFGDGTRLSIL.

The rearrangement uses TRBV7-2 and TRBJ2-1; TRBD2 might be the D (6 bases). Trimming took off 0 bases at V and 15 bases at J, with 15 bases between the two ends. This CDR3 is built from 13 residues. Per germline, CDR1 SGHTA and CDR2 FQGNSA. CDR3 amino acids: CASSLAQRALLFF. CDR3 bases: TGTGCCAGCAGCTTAGCGCAGCGGGCCCTTTTGTTCTTC. The full variable domain, with the rest looked up from reference TRBV7-2 and TRBJ2-1, is GAGVSQSPSNKVTEKGKDVELRCDPISGHTALYWYRQSLGQGLEFLIYFQGNSAPDKSGLPSDRFSAERTGGSVSTLTIQRTQQEDSAVYLCASSLAQRALLFFGPGTRLTVL.

As concerns this clone: At one boundary the junction diverges from the germline segment, which might be a read error. The rearrangement links TRBV5-5 to TRBJ1-2; perhaps TRBD1 as D (6 bases). The CDR3 contains 14 residues. CDR1 SGHKS and CDR2 YYEKEE come from the germline V gene (reference sequence). CDR3 nucleotides: TGTGTCAGCAGCTTGACCAGGGGCTTTTATGGCTACACCTTC. It translates to CVSSLTRGFYGYTF.

The chain recombines TRBV28 with TRBJ1-1; tentatively, D is TRBD1 (5 bases). V lost 4 bases and J 1 base, leaving 13 bases between the germline ends. This CDR3 spans 15 amino acids. Germline V CDR1 and CDR2: MDHEN, SYDVKM. This CDR3 reads CASSSLRDRNTEAFF. CDR3 sequence (DNA): TGTGCCAGCAGTTCGCTCAGGGACCGGAACACTGAAGCTTTCTTT.

The chain has TRBV2 and TRBJ2-1; D unclear. V lost 4 bases, J lost 8 bases, and 6 bases lay in between. The CDR3 is 11 residues long. CDR1 and CDR2 from the germline V gene are SNHLY and FYNNEI. DNA of the CDR3: TGTGCCAGCAGTGGCTCGGATGAGCAGTTCTTC. This encodes CASSGSDEQFF.